The entry that follows covers one T cell receptor beta chain sequence. This record comes from a study of T cells after yellow fever vaccination. Study background: Where fractions had low cell numbers, libraries were prepared from them with the SMART-Seq v4 Ultra Low Input RNA kit.

CDR1 is LNHDA and CDR2 is SQIVND in the germline V gene (reference sequence). CDR3 length: 15 residues. Trimming cost V 4 bases and J 0 bases, with 13 bases left between them. TCRdb reanalysed the 5' RACE reads using MiXCR and keeps one entry per CDR3 protein. Of under 700,000 distinct CDR3 sequences listed, less than 20% are singletons. The rearrangement links TRBV19 to TRBJ2-7, with D possibly being TRBD2 (6 bases). The TCR was taken from a young man who received the YFV17D yellow fever vaccine. The source was PBMCs, collected 4 to 6 days after the first yellow fever vaccination. CDR3 in amino acids: CASSTISGSSYEQYF. Written as DNA, the CDR3 is TGTGCCAGTAGTACCATTAGCGGAAGCTCCTACGAGCAGTACTTC.